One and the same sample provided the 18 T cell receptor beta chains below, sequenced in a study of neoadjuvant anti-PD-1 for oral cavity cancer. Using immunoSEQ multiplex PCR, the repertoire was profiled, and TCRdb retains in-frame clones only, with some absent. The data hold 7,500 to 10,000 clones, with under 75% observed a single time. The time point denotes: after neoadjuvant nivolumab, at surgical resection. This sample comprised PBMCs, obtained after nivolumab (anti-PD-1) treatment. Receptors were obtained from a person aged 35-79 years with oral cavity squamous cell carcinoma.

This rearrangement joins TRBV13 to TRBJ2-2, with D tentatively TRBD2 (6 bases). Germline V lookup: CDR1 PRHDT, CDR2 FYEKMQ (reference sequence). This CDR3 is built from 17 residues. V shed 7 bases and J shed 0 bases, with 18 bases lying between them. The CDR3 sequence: CASTKGDWNSNTGELFF. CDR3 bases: TGTGCCAGCACCAAAGGGGACTGGAACTCGAACACCGGGGAGCTGTTTTTT.

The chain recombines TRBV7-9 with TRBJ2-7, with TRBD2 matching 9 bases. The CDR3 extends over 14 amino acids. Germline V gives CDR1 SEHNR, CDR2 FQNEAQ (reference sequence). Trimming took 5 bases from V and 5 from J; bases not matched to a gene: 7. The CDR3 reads CASSAGLARDEQYF. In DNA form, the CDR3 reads TGTGCCAGCAGCGCGGGACTAGCACGCGACGAGCAGTACTTC. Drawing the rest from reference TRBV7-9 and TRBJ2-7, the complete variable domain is DTGVSQNPRHKITKRGQNVTFRCDPISEHNRLYWYRQTLGQGPEFLTYFQNEAQLEKSRLLSDRFSAERPKGSFSTLEIQRTEQGDSAMYLCASSAGLARDEQYFGPGTRLTVT.

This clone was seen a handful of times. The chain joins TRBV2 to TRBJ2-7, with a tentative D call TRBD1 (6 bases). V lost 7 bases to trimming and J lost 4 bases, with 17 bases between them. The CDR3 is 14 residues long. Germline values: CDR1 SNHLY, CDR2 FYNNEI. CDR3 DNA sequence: TGTGCCAGCATAGGGGGAGAATTGGGTTACGAGCAGTACTTC. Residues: CASIGGELGYEQYF. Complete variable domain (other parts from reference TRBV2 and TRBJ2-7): EPEVTQTPSHQVTQMGQEVILRCVPISNHLYFYWYRQILGQKVEFLVSFYNNEISEKSEIFDDQFSVERPDGSNFTLKIRSTKLEDSAMYFCASIGGELGYEQYFGPGTRLTVT.

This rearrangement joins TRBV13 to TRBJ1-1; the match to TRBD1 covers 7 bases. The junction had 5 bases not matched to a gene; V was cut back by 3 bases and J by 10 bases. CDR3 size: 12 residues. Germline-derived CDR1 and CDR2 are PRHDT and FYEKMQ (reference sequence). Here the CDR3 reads CASSFRQGGAFF. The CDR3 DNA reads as TGTGCCAGCAGCTTCCGACAGGGAGGAGCTTTCTTT.

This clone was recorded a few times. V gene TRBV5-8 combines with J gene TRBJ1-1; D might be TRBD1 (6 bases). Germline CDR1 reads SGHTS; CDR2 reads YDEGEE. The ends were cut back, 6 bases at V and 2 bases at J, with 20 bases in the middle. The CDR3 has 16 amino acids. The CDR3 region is CASTRLQGPPNTEAFF. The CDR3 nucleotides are TGTGCCAGCACTCGACTCCAGGGGCCGCCCAACACTGAAGCTTTCTTT.

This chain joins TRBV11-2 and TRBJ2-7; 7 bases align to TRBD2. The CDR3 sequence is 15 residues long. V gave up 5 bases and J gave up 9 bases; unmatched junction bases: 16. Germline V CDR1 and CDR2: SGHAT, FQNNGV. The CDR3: CASSPNRGVTGSQYF. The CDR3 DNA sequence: TGTGCCAGCAGCCCAAATCGGGGGGTCACCGGTTCGCAGTACTTC.

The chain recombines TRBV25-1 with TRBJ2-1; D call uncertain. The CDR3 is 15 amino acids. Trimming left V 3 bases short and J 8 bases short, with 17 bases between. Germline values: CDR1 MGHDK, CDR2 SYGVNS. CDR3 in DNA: TGTGCCAGCAGTGACACGACAACCGGTTTCGATGAGCAGTTCTTC. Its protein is CASSDTTTGFDEQFF.

Here the CDR3 reads CASSYSGAGTNEQFF. The CDR3, as DNA: TGTGCCAGCAGTTACTCCGGCGCGGGGACCAATGAGCAGTTCTTC. The chain has TRBV6-6 and TRBJ2-1; possible D gene TRBD2, 6 bases. Germline CDR1 MNHNY, CDR2 SVGAGI (reference sequence). CDR3 length: 15 amino acids. Trimming stripped 0 bases from V and 6 bases from J, with 12 bases between.

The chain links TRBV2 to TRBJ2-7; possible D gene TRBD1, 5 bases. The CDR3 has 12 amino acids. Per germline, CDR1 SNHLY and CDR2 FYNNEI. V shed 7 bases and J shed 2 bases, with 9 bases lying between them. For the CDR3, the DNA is TGTGCCAGCAACCGACAGACCTACGAGCAGTACTTC. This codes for CASNRQTYEQYF.

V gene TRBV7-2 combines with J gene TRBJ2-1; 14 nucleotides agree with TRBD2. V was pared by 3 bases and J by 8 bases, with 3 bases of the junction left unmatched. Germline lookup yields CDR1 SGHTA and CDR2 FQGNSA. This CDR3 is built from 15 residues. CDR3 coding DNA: TGTGCCAGCAGCTTGACTAGCGGGGGGGCCGATGAGCAGTTCTTC. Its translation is CASSLTSGGADEQFF.

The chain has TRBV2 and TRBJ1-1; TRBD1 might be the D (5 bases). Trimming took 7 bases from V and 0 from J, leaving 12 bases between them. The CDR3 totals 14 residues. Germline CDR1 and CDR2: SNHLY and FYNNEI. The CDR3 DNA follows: TGTGCCAGCAAGAAGACAGAATTGAACACTGAAGCTTTCTTT. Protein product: CASKKTELNTEAFF.

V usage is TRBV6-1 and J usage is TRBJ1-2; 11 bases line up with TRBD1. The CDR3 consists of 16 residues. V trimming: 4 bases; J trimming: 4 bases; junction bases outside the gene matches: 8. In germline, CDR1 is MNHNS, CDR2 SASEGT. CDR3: CASSARTGGASYGYTF. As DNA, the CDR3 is TGTGCCAGCAGTGCCCGGACAGGGGGCGCCAGCTATGGCTACACCTTC.

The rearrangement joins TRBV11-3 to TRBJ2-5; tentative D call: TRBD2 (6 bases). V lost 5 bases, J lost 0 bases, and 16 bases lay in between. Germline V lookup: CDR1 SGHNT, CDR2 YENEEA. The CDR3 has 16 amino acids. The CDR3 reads CASSQSSAKYQETQYF. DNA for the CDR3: TGTGCCAGCAGCCAATCTAGCGCTAAGTACCAAGAGACCCAGTACTTC.

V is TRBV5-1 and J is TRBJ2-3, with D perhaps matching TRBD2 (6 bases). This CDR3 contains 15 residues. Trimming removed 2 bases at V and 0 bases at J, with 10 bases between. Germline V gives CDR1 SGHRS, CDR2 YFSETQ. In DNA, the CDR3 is TGCGCCAGCAGCTTCGGAGGGGTTAGCACAGATACGCAGTATTTT. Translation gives CASSFGGVSTDTQYF.

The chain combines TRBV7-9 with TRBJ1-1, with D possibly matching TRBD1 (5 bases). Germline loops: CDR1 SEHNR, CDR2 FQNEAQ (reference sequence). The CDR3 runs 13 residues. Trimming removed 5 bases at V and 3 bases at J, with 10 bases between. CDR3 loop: CASSLGGDTEAFF. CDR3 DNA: TGTGCCAGCAGCCTTGGGGGAGACACTGAAGCTTTCTTT.

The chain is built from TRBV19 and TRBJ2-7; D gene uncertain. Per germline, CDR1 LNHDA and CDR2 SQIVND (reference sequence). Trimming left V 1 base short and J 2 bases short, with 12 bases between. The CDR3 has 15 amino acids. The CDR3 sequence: CASSIGASRTYEQYF. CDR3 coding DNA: TGTGCCAGTAGTATAGGAGCGTCTCGAACCTACGAGCAGTACTTC.

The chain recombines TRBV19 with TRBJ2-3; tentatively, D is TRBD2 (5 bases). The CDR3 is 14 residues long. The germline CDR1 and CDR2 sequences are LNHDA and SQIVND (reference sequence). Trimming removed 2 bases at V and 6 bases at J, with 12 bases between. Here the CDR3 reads CASSIPGRRDTQYF. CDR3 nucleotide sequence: TGTGCCAGTAGTATACCTGGGAGAAGGGATACGCAGTATTTT.

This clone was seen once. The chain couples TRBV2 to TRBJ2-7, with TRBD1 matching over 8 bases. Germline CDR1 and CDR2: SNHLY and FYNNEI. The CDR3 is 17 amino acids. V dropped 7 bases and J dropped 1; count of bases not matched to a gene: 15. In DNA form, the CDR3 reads TGTGCCAGCAAGGGGCCTAACTTACAGGGGGTTTCCTACGAGCAGTACTTC. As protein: CASKGPNLQGVSYEQYF.